This T cell receptor beta chain comes out of a study of CD8 T cells in Susac syndrome. Study-level background: Patients with Susac syndrome were therapy-naive, treated with corticosteroids, or treated with intravenous immunoglobulin alone when blood was collected.

RNA amounts of roughly 0.5 to 1 ug underwent reverse transcription with random hexamers. Each CDR3 protein gets one entry after TCRdb re-called the immunoSEQ multiplex PCR reads with MiXCR. The data contain 150,000 to 200,000 distinct CDR3 sequences, roughly 95% of them singletons. CD8+ and CD4+ blood T cells underwent TCR beta sequencing. Susac syndrome patients met recently defined diagnostic criteria for definite or probable disease. The study, taken as a whole, reports: In Susac syndrome, CD4+ T cell repertoires lacked any clonal expansion.

Remarks on this clonotype: Its antigen remains unidentified.

The sequenced sample consisted of CD4+ T cells from PBMCs. The clonotype was recovered from a human donor with Susac syndrome.

The CDR3 sequence is CATSDSGRNNEQFF. The CDR3 DNA sequence: TGTGCCACCAGTGATTCCGGGAGGAACAATGAGCAGTTCTTC. This chain connects TRBV24-1 to TRBJ2-1; 7 bases are shared with TRBD2. CDR1 and CDR2 (germline): KGHDR, SFDVKD. The CDR3 contains 14 residues. V lost 2 bases, J lost 5 bases, and 2 bases stayed unmatched.